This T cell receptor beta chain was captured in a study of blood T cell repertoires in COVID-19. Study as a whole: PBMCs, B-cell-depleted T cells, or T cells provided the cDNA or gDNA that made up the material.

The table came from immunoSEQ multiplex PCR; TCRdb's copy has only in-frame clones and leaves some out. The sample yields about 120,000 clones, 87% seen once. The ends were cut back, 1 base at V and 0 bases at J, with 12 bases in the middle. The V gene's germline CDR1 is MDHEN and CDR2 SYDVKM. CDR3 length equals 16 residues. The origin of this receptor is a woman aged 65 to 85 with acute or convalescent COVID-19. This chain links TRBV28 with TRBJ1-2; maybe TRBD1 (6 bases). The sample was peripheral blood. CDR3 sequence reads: CASSLFRQAPNYGYTF. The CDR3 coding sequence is TGTGCCAGCAGTTTATTCAGACAGGCGCCTAACTATGGCTACACCTTC.